These T cell receptor beta chains were read from a single sample in a study of T cell changes during pregnancy in multiple sclerosis. Assay: immunoSEQ multiplex PCR; the TCRdb copy retains only in-frame clones and omits some. In the table there are fewer than 50,000 clones, about 90% of which are singletons. The material sequenced was CD8+ T cells from peripheral blood mononuclear cells, taken after pregnancy. All receptors derive from a female donor with multiple sclerosis, enrolled in a pregnancy study. Both conserved end residues are part of each CDR3. The order of the fields is V gene, D gene, J gene, clone size, CDR3 protein, CDR3 DNA. A D gene is named only where the DNA matches it firmly. Rows give clone size only sometimes, using once, few, many, or a class for an expanded clone.

v_gene: TRBV5-6; d_gene: TRBD2; j_gene: TRBJ2-5; abundance: once; CDR3aa: CATRLGLAGEETQYF; CDR3nt: TGTGCCACCCGACTTGGACTAGCGGGGGAAGAGACCCAGTACTTC
v_gene: TRBV15; d_gene: TRBD2; j_gene: TRBJ2-7; abundance: NA; CDR3aa: CATSRDLGGSYEQYF; CDR3nt: TGTGCCACCAGCAGAGATCTGGGGGGGTCCTACGAGCAGTACTTC
v_gene: TRBV7-8; d_gene: TRBD1; j_gene: TRBJ1-6; abundance: NA; CDR3aa: CASSLTGETSPLHF; CDR3nt: TGTGCCAGCAGCTTAACAGGGGAGACTTCACCCCTCCACTTT
v_gene: TRBV13; d_gene: NA; j_gene: TRBJ1-5; abundance: NA; CDR3aa: CASSLGGQPQHF; CDR3nt: TGTGCCAGCAGCTTAGGGGGCCAGCCCCAGCATTTT
v_gene: TRBV4-1; d_gene: NA; j_gene: TRBJ1-1; abundance: NA; CDR3aa: CASSQERTHLNTEAFF; CDR3nt: TGCGCCAGCAGCCAAGAAAGGACACACTTGAACACTGAAGCTTTCTTT
v_gene: TRBV7-9; d_gene: NA; j_gene: TRBJ2-3; abundance: NA; CDR3aa: CASSLPRLGEYTDTQYF; CDR3nt: TGTGCCAGCAGCTTACCCCGTCTGGGAGAGTACACAGATACGCAGTATTTT
v_gene: TRBV7-9; d_gene: NA; j_gene: TRBJ2-2; abundance: NA; CDR3aa: CASGDTLATGELFF; CDR3nt: TGTGCCAGCGGGGACACCTTGGCCACCGGGGAGCTGTTTTTT
v_gene: TRBV2; d_gene: NA; j_gene: TRBJ2-7; abundance: NA; CDR3aa: CASSGTGSYEQYF; CDR3nt: TGTGCCAGCAGCGGAACGGGATCCTACGAGCAGTACTTC
v_gene: TRBV15; d_gene: NA; j_gene: TRBJ1-1; abundance: NA; CDR3aa: CATSMATEAFF; CDR3nt: TGTGCCACCAGCATGGCCACTGAAGCTTTCTTT
v_gene: TRBV4-2; d_gene: NA; j_gene: TRBJ1-6; abundance: NA; CDR3aa: CASSQTRSREGSPLHF; CDR3nt: TGTGCCAGCAGCCAAACCCGTAGCAGGGAGGGTTCACCCCTCCACTTT
v_gene: TRBV2; d_gene: NA; j_gene: TRBJ1-6; abundance: NA; CDR3aa: CASTDTPTYNSPLHF; CDR3nt: TGTGCCAGCACAGATACACCAACCTATAATTCACCCCTCCACTTT
v_gene: TRBV19; d_gene: TRBD1; j_gene: TRBJ2-5; abundance: NA; CDR3aa: CASRVWDRTQETQYF; CDR3nt: TGTGCCAGCAGAGTTTGGGACAGAACGCAAGAGACCCAGTACTTC
v_gene: TRBV6-5; d_gene: NA; j_gene: TRBJ1-5; abundance: NA; CDR3aa: CASSYGRGVGPQHF; CDR3nt: TGTGCCAGCAGTTACGGTCGGGGGGTAGGGCCCCAGCATTTT
v_gene: TRBV6-5; d_gene: TRBD1; j_gene: TRBJ1-5; abundance: once; CDR3aa: CASRTGGDQPQHF; CDR3nt: TGTGCCAGCAGGACAGGGGGCGATCAGCCCCAGCATTTT
v_gene: TRBV19; d_gene: NA; j_gene: TRBJ2-6; abundance: NA; CDR3aa: CASNIPRSGANVLTF; CDR3nt: TGTGCCAGTAACATCCCCCGCTCTGGGGCCAACGTCCTGACTTTC
v_gene: TRBV14; d_gene: NA; j_gene: TRBJ1-2; abundance: once; CDR3aa: CASSQLSGVIGYTF; CDR3nt: TGTGCCAGCAGCCAACTGTCGGGGGTAATCGGCTACACCTTC
v_gene: TRBV5-1; d_gene: TRBD1; j_gene: TRBJ1-1; abundance: NA; CDR3aa: CASSLIPGGWTEAFF; CDR3nt: TGCGCCAGCAGCTTAATTCCAGGGGGGTGGACTGAAGCTTTCTTT
v_gene: TRBV30; d_gene: TRBD1; j_gene: TRBJ2-7; abundance: NA; CDR3aa: CAWSPDRAVGYEQYF; CDR3nt: TGTGCCTGGAGTCCGGACAGGGCGGTCGGCTACGAGCAGTACTTC
v_gene: TRBV6-4; d_gene: TRBD2; j_gene: TRBJ2-3; abundance: NA; CDR3aa: CASTSPPAGGGGDTQYF; CDR3nt: TGTGCCAGCACCTCCCCCCCAGCGGGGGGCGGAGGAGATACGCAGTATTTT
v_gene: TRBV19; d_gene: TRBD2; j_gene: TRBJ2-1; abundance: NA; CDR3aa: CASSMTSGGNEQFF; CDR3nt: TGTGCCAGTAGTATGACTAGCGGGGGCAATGAGCAGTTCTTC
v_gene: TRBV27; d_gene: NA; j_gene: TRBJ2-5; abundance: NA; CDR3aa: CASSLSTGIQETQYF; CDR3nt: TGTGCCAGCAGTTTGTCCACAGGGATCCAAGAGACCCAGTACTTC
v_gene: TRBV7-2; d_gene: NA; j_gene: TRBJ2-3; abundance: NA; CDR3aa: CASSLHPYPVSTDTQYF; CDR3nt: TGTGCCAGCAGCTTACACCCCTACCCGGTTAGCACAGATACGCAGTATTTT
v_gene: TRBV18; d_gene: NA; j_gene: TRBJ1-1; abundance: few; CDR3aa: CASTPGGNTEAFF; CDR3nt: TGTGCCAGCACCCCGGGGGGGAACACTGAAGCTTTCTTT
v_gene: TRBV6-1; d_gene: TRBD1; j_gene: TRBJ2-7; abundance: NA; CDR3aa: CASSEAGTGYSYEQYF; CDR3nt: TGTGCCAGCAGTGAGGCCGGGACAGGTTACTCCTACGAGCAGTACTTC
v_gene: TRBV9; d_gene: TRBD1; j_gene: TRBJ1-2; abundance: NA; CDR3aa: CASSVEGRGNYGYTF; CDR3nt: TGTGCCAGCAGCGTAGAGGGCAGGGGGAACTATGGCTACACCTTC
v_gene: TRBV5-1; d_gene: NA; j_gene: TRBJ1-2; abundance: NA; CDR3aa: CASSFRGSGYGYTF; CDR3nt: TGCGCCAGCAGCTTTCGGGGGTCGGGATATGGCTACACCTTC
v_gene: TRBV4-1; d_gene: TRBD1; j_gene: TRBJ2-7; abundance: NA; CDR3aa: CASSQSGTGDSYEQYF; CDR3nt: TGCGCCAGCAGCCAGTCAGGGACAGGGGACTCCTACGAGCAGTACTTC
v_gene: TRBV6-1; d_gene: NA; j_gene: TRBJ2-1; abundance: NA; CDR3aa: CASSEAETNEQFF; CDR3nt: TGTGCCAGCAGTGAAGCGGAGACGAATGAGCAGTTCTTC
v_gene: TRBV7-9; d_gene: NA; j_gene: TRBJ1-1; abundance: NA; CDR3aa: CASSLGQTNTEAFF; CDR3nt: TGTGCCAGCAGTCTTGGACAGACGAACACTGAAGCTTTCTTT
v_gene: TRBV9; d_gene: TRBD2; j_gene: TRBJ2-5; abundance: NA; CDR3aa: CASSGAGTSGEEETQYF; CDR3nt: TGTGCCAGCAGTGGCGCAGGGACTAGCGGGGAGGAAGAGACCCAGTACTTC
v_gene: TRBV6-5; d_gene: TRBD2; j_gene: TRBJ2-3; abundance: NA; CDR3aa: CASGTSGGPPDTQYF; CDR3nt: TGTGCCAGCGGGACTAGCGGGGGGCCCCCAGATACGCAGTATTTT
v_gene: TRBV10-3; d_gene: NA; j_gene: TRBJ1-5; abundance: NA; CDR3aa: CAISEVPGGAVTRQPQHF; CDR3nt: TGTGCCATCAGTGAGGTCCCGGGTGGGGCGGTTACGCGTCAGCCCCAGCATTTT
v_gene: TRBV29-1; d_gene: NA; j_gene: TRBJ2-5; abundance: NA; CDR3aa: CSVEDALAPDGVEETQYF; CDR3nt: TGCAGCGTTGAAGATGCATTAGCCCCCGACGGAGTGGAAGAGACCCAGTACTTC
v_gene: TRBV7-6; d_gene: NA; j_gene: TRBJ2-1; abundance: NA; CDR3aa: CASSLAMSSYNEQFF; CDR3nt: TGTGCCAGCAGCTTAGCGATGAGCTCCTACAATGAGCAGTTCTTC
v_gene: TRBV6-6; d_gene: NA; j_gene: TRBJ1-5; abundance: NA; CDR3aa: CASTTRPYQPQHF; CDR3nt: TGTGCCAGCACTACTCGCCCCTATCAGCCCCAGCATTTT
v_gene: TRBV2; d_gene: TRBD1; j_gene: TRBJ1-4; abundance: NA; CDR3aa: CASSSGTVESNEKLFF; CDR3nt: TGTGCCAGCAGCTCCGGGACAGTGGAGTCTAATGAAAAACTGTTTTTT
v_gene: TRBV7-3; d_gene: NA; j_gene: TRBJ2-7; abundance: NA; CDR3aa: CASSPGVGHSYEQYF; CDR3nt: TGTGCCAGCAGCCCGGGGGTGGGGCATTCCTACGAGCAGTACTTC
v_gene: TRBV27; d_gene: NA; j_gene: TRBJ1-6; abundance: once; CDR3aa: CASSPQTDINSPLHF; CDR3nt: TGTGCCAGCAGTCCCCAGACAGATATTAATTCACCCCTCCACTTT
v_gene: TRBV7-8; d_gene: NA; j_gene: TRBJ1-3; abundance: NA; CDR3aa: CASRGQNTIYF; CDR3nt: TGTGCCAGCAGGGGGCAAAACACCATATATTTT
v_gene: TRBV2; d_gene: NA; j_gene: TRBJ1-5; abundance: few; CDR3aa: CASTEGGRQPQHF; CDR3nt: TGTGCCAGCACCGAAGGGGGACGACAGCCCCAGCATTTT
v_gene: TRBV19; d_gene: NA; j_gene: TRBJ1-2; abundance: NA; CDR3aa: CASSEDFYGYTF; CDR3nt: TGTGCCAGTAGTGAGGACTTCTATGGCTACACCTTC
v_gene: TRBV7-8; d_gene: NA; j_gene: TRBJ1-2; abundance: NA; CDR3aa: CASSLGPSAYGYTF; CDR3nt: TGTGCCAGCAGCTTAGGCCCTAGTGCCTATGGCTACACCTTC
v_gene: TRBV7-2; d_gene: NA; j_gene: TRBJ2-7; abundance: once; CDR3aa: CASSSGNRVDEQYF; CDR3nt: TGTGCCAGCAGCTCAGGAAACAGGGTCGACGAGCAGTACTTC
v_gene: TRBV5-5; d_gene: NA; j_gene: TRBJ1-5; abundance: NA; CDR3aa: CASSKDSNHQPQHF; CDR3nt: TGTGCCAGCAGCAAGGACAGCAACCATCAGCCCCAGCATTTT
v_gene: TRBV5-1; d_gene: TRBD2; j_gene: TRBJ2-1; abundance: NA; CDR3aa: CASSFPSSGGYNEQFF; CDR3nt: TGCGCCAGCAGCTTCCCCTCTAGCGGGGGGTACAATGAGCAGTTCTTC
v_gene: TRBV5-4; d_gene: TRBD2; j_gene: TRBJ2-7; abundance: NA; CDR3aa: CASSLAGGEQYF; CDR3nt: TGTGCCAGCAGTCTAGCGGGGGGTGAGCAGTACTTC
v_gene: TRBV9; d_gene: TRBD2; j_gene: TRBJ2-1; abundance: once; CDR3aa: CASSVAAGLAGNEQFF; CDR3nt: TGTGCCAGCAGCGTAGCTGCGGGGCTAGCGGGGAATGAGCAGTTCTTC
v_gene: TRBV14; d_gene: NA; j_gene: TRBJ1-2; abundance: NA; CDR3aa: CASSQVEGRRRNGYTF; CDR3nt: TGTGCCAGCAGCCAAGTCGAGGGTCGCAGAAGAAATGGCTACACCTTC
v_gene: TRBV13; d_gene: NA; j_gene: TRBJ1-2; abundance: NA; CDR3aa: CASSLGRGANYGYTF; CDR3nt: TGTGCCAGCAGCTTGGGGCGGGGAGCTAACTATGGCTACACCTTC
v_gene: TRBV29-1; d_gene: TRBD1; j_gene: TRBJ1-1; abundance: NA; CDR3aa: CSVPDRGGEAFF; CDR3nt: TGCAGCGTTCCTGACAGGGGTGGTGAAGCTTTCTTT
v_gene: TRBV7-6; d_gene: NA; j_gene: TRBJ1-1; abundance: few; CDR3aa: CASSLDPGSDTEAFF; CDR3nt: TGTGCCAGCAGCTTAGACCCGGGTTCGGACACTGAAGCTTTCTTT
v_gene: TRBV13; d_gene: TRBD1; j_gene: TRBJ1-2; abundance: NA; CDR3aa: CASSVQGAPGYTF; CDR3nt: TGTGCCAGCAGCGTGCAGGGGGCGCCCGGCTACACCTTC
v_gene: TRBV4-1; d_gene: NA; j_gene: TRBJ2-3; abundance: NA; CDR3aa: CASSGEATDTQYF; CDR3nt: TGCGCCAGCAGCGGGGAGGCCACAGATACGCAGTATTTT